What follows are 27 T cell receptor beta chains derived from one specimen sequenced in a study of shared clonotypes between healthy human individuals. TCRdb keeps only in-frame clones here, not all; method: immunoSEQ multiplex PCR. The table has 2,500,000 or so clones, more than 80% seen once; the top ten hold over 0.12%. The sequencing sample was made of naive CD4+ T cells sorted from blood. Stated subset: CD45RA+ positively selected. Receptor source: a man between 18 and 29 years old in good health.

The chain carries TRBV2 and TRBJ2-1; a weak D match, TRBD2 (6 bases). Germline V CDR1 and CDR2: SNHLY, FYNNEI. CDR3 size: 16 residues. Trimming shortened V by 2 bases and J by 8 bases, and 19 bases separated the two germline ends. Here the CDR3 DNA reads TGTGCCAGCAGTGAATCGCTAGCGTCGACTGAGGATGAGCAGTTCTTC. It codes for CASSESLASTEDEQFF.

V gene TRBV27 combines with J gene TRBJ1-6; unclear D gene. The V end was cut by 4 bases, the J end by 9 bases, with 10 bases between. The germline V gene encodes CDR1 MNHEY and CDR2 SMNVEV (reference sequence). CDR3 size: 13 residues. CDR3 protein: CASSSPVGSPLHF. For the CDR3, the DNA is TGTGCCAGCAGTTCACCCGTAGGTTCACCCCTCCACTTT.

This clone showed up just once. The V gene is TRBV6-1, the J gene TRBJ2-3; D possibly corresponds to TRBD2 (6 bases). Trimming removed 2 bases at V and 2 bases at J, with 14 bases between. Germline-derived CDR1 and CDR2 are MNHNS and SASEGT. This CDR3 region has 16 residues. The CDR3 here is CASSEPGGRVTDTQYF. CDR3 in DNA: TGTGCCAGCAGTGAACCCGGGGGTAGGGTCACAGATACGCAGTATTTT.

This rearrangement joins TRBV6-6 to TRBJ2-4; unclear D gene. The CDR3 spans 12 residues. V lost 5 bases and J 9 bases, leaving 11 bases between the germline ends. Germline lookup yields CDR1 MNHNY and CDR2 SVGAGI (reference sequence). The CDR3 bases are TGTGCCAGCAGTGCTACCCCGGCCATTCAGTACTTC. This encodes CASSATPAIQYF.

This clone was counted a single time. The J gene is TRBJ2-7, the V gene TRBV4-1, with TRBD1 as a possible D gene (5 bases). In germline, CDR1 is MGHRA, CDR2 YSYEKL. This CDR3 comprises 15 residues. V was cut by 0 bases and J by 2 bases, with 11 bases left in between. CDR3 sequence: CASSQERQPTYEQYF. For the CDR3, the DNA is TGCGCCAGCAGCCAAGAACGACAGCCCACCTACGAGCAGTACTTC.

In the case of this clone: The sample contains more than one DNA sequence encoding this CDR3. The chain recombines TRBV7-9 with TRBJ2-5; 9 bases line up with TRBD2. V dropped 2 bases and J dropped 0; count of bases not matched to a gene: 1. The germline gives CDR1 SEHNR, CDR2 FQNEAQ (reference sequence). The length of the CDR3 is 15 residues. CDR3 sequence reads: CASSLLAGNQETQYF. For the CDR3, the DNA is TGTGCCAGCAGCTTACTAGCGGGGAACCAAGAGACCCAGTACTTC.

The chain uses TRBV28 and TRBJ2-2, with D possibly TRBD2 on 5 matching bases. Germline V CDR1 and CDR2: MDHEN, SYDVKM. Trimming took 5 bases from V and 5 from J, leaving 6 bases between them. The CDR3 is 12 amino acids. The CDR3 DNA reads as TGTGCCAGCAGTCGGGGAACCGGGGAGCTGTTTTTT. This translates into CASSRGTGELFF.

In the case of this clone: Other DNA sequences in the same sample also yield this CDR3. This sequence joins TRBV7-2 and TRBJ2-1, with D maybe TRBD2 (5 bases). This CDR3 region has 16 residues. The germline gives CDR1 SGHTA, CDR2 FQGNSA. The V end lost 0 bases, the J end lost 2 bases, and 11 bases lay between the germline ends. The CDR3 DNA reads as TGTGCCAGCAGCTTAGCGTTGCGGGCCGCCTACAATGAGCAGTTCTTC. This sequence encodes CASSLALRAAYNEQFF.

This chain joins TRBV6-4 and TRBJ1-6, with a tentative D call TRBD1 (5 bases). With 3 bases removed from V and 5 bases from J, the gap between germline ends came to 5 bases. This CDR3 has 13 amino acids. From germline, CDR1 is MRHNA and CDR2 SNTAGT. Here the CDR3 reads CASSEGDNSPLHF. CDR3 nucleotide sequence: TGTGCCAGCAGTGAGGGGGATAATTCACCCCTCCACTTT.

CDR3 DNA sequence: TGTGCCAGCAGTTCCCTAGACAGGGGACCTGGAAACACCATATATTTT. This encodes CASSSLDRGPGNTIYF. This chain connects TRBV27 to TRBJ1-3, with 8 bases aligning to TRBD1. This CDR3 is 16 amino acids long. CDR1 is MNHEY, CDR2 SMNVEV, per germline (reference sequence). V lost 4 bases to trimming and J lost 2 bases; unmatched junction nucleotides: 7.

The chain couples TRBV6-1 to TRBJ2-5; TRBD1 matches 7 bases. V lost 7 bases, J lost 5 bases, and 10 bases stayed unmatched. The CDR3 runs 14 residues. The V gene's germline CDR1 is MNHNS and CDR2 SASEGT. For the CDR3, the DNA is TGTGCCAGCACCGGAAACAGGGGTGGCGAGACCCAGTACTTC. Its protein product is CASTGNRGGETQYF.

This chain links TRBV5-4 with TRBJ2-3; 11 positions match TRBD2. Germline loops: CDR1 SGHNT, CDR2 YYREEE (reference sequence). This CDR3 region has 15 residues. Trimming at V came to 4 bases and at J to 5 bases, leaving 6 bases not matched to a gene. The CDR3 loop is CASSISGRAGDTQYF. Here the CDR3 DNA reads TGTGCCAGCAGCATTAGCGGGAGGGCCGGAGATACGCAGTATTTT. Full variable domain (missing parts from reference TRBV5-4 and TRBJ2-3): ETGVTQSPTHLIKTRGQQVTLRCSSQSGHNTVSWYQQALGQGPQFIFQYYREEENGRGNFPPRFSGLQFPNYSSELNVNALELDDSALYLCASSISGRAGDTQYFGPGTRLTVL.

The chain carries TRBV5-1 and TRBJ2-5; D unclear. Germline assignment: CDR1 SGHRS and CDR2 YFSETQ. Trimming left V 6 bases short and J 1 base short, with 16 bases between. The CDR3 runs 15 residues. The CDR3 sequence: CASKALGGPQETQYF. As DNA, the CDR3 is TGCGCCAGCAAAGCCCTTGGTGGGCCCCAAGAGACCCAGTACTTC.

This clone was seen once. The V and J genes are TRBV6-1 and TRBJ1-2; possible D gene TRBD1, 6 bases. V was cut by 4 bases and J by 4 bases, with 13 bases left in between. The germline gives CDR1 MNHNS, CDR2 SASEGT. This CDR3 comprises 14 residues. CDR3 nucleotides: TGTGCCAGCAGTGCCCGAACAGGGCTCTATGGCTACACCTTC. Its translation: CASSARTGLYGYTF.

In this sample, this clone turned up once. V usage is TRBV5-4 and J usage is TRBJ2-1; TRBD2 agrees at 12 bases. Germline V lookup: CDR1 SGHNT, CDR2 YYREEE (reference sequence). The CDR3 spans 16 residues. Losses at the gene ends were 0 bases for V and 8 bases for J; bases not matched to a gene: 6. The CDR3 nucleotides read TGTGCCAGCAGCTTGGAAGCTAGCGGGGGGGCCTATGAGCAGTTCTTC. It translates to CASSLEASGGAYEQFF.

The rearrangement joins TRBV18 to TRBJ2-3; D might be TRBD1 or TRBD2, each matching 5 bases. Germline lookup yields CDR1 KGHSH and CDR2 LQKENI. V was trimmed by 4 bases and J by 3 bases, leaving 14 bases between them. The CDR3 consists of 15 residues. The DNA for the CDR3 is TGTGCCAGCTCACGAAATCGGGACCCGACAGATACGCAGTATTTT. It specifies CASSRNRDPTDTQYF. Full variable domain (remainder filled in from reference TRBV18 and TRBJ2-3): NAGVMQNPRHLVRRRGQEARLRCSPMKGHSHVYWYRQLPEEGLKFMVYLQKENIIDESGMPKERFSAEFPKEGPSILRIQQVVRGDSAAYFCASSRNRDPTDTQYFGPGTRLTVL.

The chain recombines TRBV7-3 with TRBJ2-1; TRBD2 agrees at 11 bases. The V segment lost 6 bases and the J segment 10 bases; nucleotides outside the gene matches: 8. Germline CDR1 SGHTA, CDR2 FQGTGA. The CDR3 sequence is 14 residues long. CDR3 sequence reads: CASSFTSGGREQFF. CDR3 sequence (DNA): TGTGCCAGCAGTTTTACTAGCGGGGGACGCGAGCAGTTCTTC. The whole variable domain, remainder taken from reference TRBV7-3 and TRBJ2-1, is GAGVSQTPSNKVTEKGKYVELRCDPISGHTALYWYRQSLGQGPEFLIYFQGTGAADDSGLPNDRFFAVRPEGSVSTLKIQRTERGDSAVYLCASSFTSGGREQFFGPGTRLTVL.

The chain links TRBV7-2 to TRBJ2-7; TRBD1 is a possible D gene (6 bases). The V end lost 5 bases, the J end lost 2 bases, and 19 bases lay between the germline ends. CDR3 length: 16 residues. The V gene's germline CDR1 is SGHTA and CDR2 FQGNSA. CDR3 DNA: TGTGCCAGCAGCACGCCAGGGGTCATCGCTCCCTACGAGCAGTACTTC. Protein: CASSTPGVIAPYEQYF.

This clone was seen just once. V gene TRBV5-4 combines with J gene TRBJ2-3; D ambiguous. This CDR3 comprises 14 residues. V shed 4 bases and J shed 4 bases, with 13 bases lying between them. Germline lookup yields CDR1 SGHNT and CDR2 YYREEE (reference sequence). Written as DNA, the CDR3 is TGTGCCAGCAGCGGAATATCCACCGCAGATACGCAGTATTTT. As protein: CASSGISTADTQYF. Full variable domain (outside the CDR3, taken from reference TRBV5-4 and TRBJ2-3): ETGVTQSPTHLIKTRGQQVTLRCSSQSGHNTVSWYQQALGQGPQFIFQYYREEENGRGNFPPRFSGLQFPNYSSELNVNALELDDSALYLCASSGISTADTQYFGPGTRLTVL.

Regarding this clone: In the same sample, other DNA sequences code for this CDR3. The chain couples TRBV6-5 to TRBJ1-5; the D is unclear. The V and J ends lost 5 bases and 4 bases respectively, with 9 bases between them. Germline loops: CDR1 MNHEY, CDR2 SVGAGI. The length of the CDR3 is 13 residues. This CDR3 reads CASSTGNNQPQHF. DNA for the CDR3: TGTGCCAGCAGTACGGGGAATAATCAGCCCCAGCATTTT.

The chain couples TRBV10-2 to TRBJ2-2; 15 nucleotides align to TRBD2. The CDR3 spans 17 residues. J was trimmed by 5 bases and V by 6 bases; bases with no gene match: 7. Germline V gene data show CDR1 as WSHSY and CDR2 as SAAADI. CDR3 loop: CASRSGTSGRSTGELFF. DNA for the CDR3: TGCGCCAGCAGGTCCGGGACTAGCGGGAGGAGTACCGGGGAGCTGTTTTTT.

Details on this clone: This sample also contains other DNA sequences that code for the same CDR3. The CDR3 sequence: CAWSPGQGNTIYF. The DNA for the CDR3 is TGTGCCTGGAGTCCAGGACAGGGAAACACCATATATTTT. V and J are TRBV30 and TRBJ1-3; tentative D call: TRBD1 (6 bases). Germline CDR1 is GTSNPN and CDR2 is SVGIG (reference sequence). CDR3 length: 13 residues. The ends were cut back, 2 bases at V and 4 bases at J, with 9 bases in the middle.

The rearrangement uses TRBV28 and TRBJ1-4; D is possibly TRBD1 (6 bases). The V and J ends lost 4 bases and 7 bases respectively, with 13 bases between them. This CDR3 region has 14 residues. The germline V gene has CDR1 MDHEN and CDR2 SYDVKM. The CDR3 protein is CASSSTGQGEKLFF. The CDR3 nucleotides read TGTGCCAGCAGTTCTACAGGGCAGGGTGAAAAACTGTTTTTT. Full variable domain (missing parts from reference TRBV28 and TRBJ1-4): DVKVTQSSRYLVKRTGEKVFLECVQDMDHENMFWYRQDPGLGLRLIYFSYDVKMKEKGDIPEGYSVSREKKERFSLILESASTNQTSMYLCASSSTGQGEKLFFGSGTQLSVL.

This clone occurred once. The CDR3 loop is CASSIDPGGRDTQYF. DNA of the CDR3: TGTGCCAGTAGTATAGATCCGGGGGGGCGGGATACGCAGTATTTT. V gene TRBV19 combines with J gene TRBJ2-3; TRBD2 aligns across 8 bases. V was pared by 0 bases and J by 6 bases, with 5 bases of the junction left unmatched. Germline assignment: CDR1 LNHDA and CDR2 SQIVND (reference sequence). The CDR3 consists of 15 residues.

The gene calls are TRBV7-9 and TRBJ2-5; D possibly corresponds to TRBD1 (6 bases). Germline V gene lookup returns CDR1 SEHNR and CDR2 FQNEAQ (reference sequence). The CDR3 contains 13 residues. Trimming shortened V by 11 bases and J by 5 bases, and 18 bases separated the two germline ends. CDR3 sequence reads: CASGTGLSETQYF. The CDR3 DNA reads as TGTGCCTCGGGCACAGGGTTAAGCGAGACCCAGTACTTC.

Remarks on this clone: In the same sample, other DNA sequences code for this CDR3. CDR3 bases: TGTGCCAGCTCACCATTGGGGGGGTACCAAGAGACCCAGTACTTC. Its translation: CASSPLGGYQETQYF. J is TRBJ2-5 and V is TRBV18, with TRBD2 identical over 7 bases. CDR1 is KGHSH, CDR2 LQKENI, per germline. Unmatched junction bases numbered 3, after V lost 2 bases and J lost 0 bases. This CDR3 comprises 15 residues.

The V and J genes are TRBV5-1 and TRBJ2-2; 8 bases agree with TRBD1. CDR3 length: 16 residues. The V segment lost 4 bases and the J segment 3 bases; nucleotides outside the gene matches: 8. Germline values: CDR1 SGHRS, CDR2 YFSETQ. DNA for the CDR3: TGCGCCAGCAGCGGAACCGGGACAGGATACACCGGGGAGCTGTTTTTT. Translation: CASSGTGTGYTGELFF.